The 30 T cell receptor beta chains in this list originate from one sample, sequenced in a study of blood T cell repertoires in COVID-19. Assay: immunoSEQ multiplex PCR; the TCRdb copy retains only in-frame clones and omits some. The sample yields more than 200,000 clones, over 80% seen once. Sequencing was done on a sample of peripheral blood. Every receptor here comes from a man aged 35 to 55 with acute or convalescent COVID-19.

The sample holds one count of this clone. The V gene is TRBV3-1 (or the pseudogene TRBV3-2), the J gene TRBJ2-3; 8 nucleotides match TRBD2. This CDR3 spans 17 amino acids. The J segment lost 1 base and the V segment lost 0 bases, leaving 6 bases of the junction unmatched. Germline V lookup: CDR1 LGHDT, CDR2 YNNKEL (reference sequence). The CDR3 DNA sequence: TGTGCCAGCAGCCAAGATTTACGGGAGGGCGGCACAGATACGCAGTATTTT. Protein product: CASSQDLREGGTDTQYF.

This clone was counted a few times. This chain uses TRBV5-1 with TRBJ2-6, with 8 positions matching TRBD1. CDR3 length: 17 residues. V was clipped by 4 bases and J by 0 bases; unmatched bases: 6. The germline gives CDR1 SGHRS, CDR2 YFSETQ. This CDR3 reads CASSKTGVNSGANVLTF. The CDR3 DNA is TGCGCCAGCAGCAAGACAGGGGTTAACTCTGGGGCCAACGTCCTGACTTTC. Drawing the rest from reference TRBV5-1 and TRBJ2-6, the complete variable domain is KAGVTQTPRYLIKTRGQQVTLSCSPISGHRSVSWYQQTPGQGLQFLFEYFSETQRNKGNFPGRFSGRQFSNSRSEMNVSTLELGDSALYLCASSKTGVNSGANVLTFGAGSRLTVL.

The CDR3 DNA follows: TGTGCCAGCAGTGAATATCGAGAGACCCAGTACTTC. Amino acids: CASSEYRETQYF. The rearrangement uses TRBV25-1 and TRBJ2-5; the D is unclear. This CDR3 is built from 12 residues. Deletions cut 0 bases from V and 4 bases from J, with 3 bases between. Germline CDR1 and CDR2: MGHDK and SYGVNS.

This clone was counted between two and nine times. The chain has TRBV19 and TRBJ2-3, with 7 nucleotides matching TRBD2. V dropped 2 bases and J dropped 4; count of bases not matched to a gene: 3. The CDR3 extends over 14 amino acids. Germline values: CDR1 LNHDA, CDR2 SQIVND (reference sequence). CDR3 amino acids: CASSIMLAADTQYF. CDR3 DNA sequence: TGTGCCAGTAGTATAATGCTAGCGGCAGATACGCAGTATTTT. Full variable domain (outside the CDR3, taken from reference TRBV19 and TRBJ2-3): DGGITQSPKYLFRKEGQNVTLSCEQNLNHDAMYWYRQDPGQGLRLIYYSQIVNDFQKGDIAEGYSVSREKKESFPLTVTSAQKNPTAFYLCASSIMLAADTQYFGPGTRLTVL.

The V gene is TRBV6-2 or TRBV6-3, the J gene TRBJ1-6; D call uncertain. Germline values: CDR1 MNHEY, CDR2 SVGEGT. This CDR3 spans 16 amino acids. V was shortened by 4 bases and J by 0 bases, with 10 bases between the two germline ends. The DNA for the CDR3 is TGTGCCAGCAGTTCGGACGGGAGCTCCTATAATTCACCCCTCCACTTT. Protein product: CASSSDGSSYNSPLHF.

This clone has just one count. V is TRBV28 and J is TRBJ1-2, with D unclear. The germline CDR1 and CDR2 sequences are MDHEN and SYDVKM. The CDR3 totals 11 residues. V was cut by 6 bases and J by 4 bases, with 6 bases left in between. The CDR3, as DNA: TGTGCCAGCAGCCTTCGCTATGGCTACACCTTC. It yields the protein CASSLRYGYTF.

The J gene is TRBJ2-7, the V gene TRBV5-1; D unresolved. The CDR3 totals 15 residues. V was pared by 0 bases and J by 2 bases, with 12 bases between. The germline gives CDR1 SGHRS, CDR2 YFSETQ. CDR3 sequence reads: CASSLVAGPAYEQYF. The CDR3 DNA follows: TGCGCCAGCAGCTTGGTGGCAGGTCCAGCCTACGAGCAGTACTTC.

The chain employs TRBV5-5 and TRBJ2-2, with a tentative D call TRBD1 (6 bases). CDR1 and CDR2 (germline): SGHKS, YYEKEE (reference sequence). The ends were cut back, 4 bases at V and 3 bases at J, with 19 bases in the middle. This CDR3 is 17 amino acids long. The CDR3 here is CASSIPGAPIDTGELFF. CDR3 DNA sequence: TGTGCCAGCAGCATTCCAGGGGCACCGATCGACACCGGGGAGCTGTTTTTT.

The rearrangement joins TRBV7-2 to TRBJ1-2; D call uncertain. The germline V gene encodes CDR1 SGHTA and CDR2 FQGNSA. The length of the CDR3 is 16 residues. V lost 2 bases, J lost 4 bases, and 17 bases lay in between. CDR3 sequence (DNA): TGTGCCAGCAGCTTACGATTGGGAGGACCCAGCTATGGCTACACCTTC. It encodes CASSLRLGGPSYGYTF.

V and J are TRBV25-1 and TRBJ1-1; 9 nucleotides match TRBD1. J was trimmed by 11 bases and V by 8 bases; bases with no gene match: 18. The CDR3 has 15 amino acids. Per the germline V gene, CDR1 is MGHDK and CDR2 is SYGVNS. CDR3 sequence reads: CASGTGGPLSPGAFF. The CDR3 DNA sequence: TGTGCCAGCGGCACAGGGGGCCCTCTCTCCCCCGGCGCTTTCTTT.

This sequence joins TRBV2 and TRBJ1-1, with a weak D call TRBD1 (6 bases). The CDR3 sequence is 13 residues long. Germline CDR1 reads SNHLY; CDR2 reads FYNNEI. V was pared by 8 bases and J by 1 base, with 11 bases between. CDR3 nucleotide sequence: TGTGCCAGCCTAACACAGGGGAACACTGAAGCTTTCTTT. This encodes CASLTQGNTEAFF.

This chain uses TRBV18 with TRBJ1-6; D not resolved. Germline CDR1 KGHSH, CDR2 LQKENI. V was shortened by 2 bases and J by 14 bases, with 13 bases between the two germline ends. The CDR3 sequence is 13 residues long. CDR3 DNA: TGTGCCAGCTCACCAGAAACGGGTGGCACCCTCCACTTT. Encoded protein: CASSPETGGTLHF.

The chain carries TRBV30 and TRBJ2-5; possibly TRBD2 for D (6 bases). V was pared by 2 bases and J by 4 bases, with 11 bases between. The CDR3 consists of 13 residues. Germline V gene sequence: CDR1 GTSNPN, CDR2 SVGIG (reference sequence). Here the CDR3 DNA reads TGTGCCTGGAGTTTTTCCGGGGGAGAGACCCAGTACTTC. As protein: CAWSFSGGETQYF.

The CDR3 DNA is TGTGCCAGCACAAGACAGGGGCGGGATAATTCACCCCTCCACTTT. It is translated as CASTRQGRDNSPLHF. This sequence joins TRBV7-2 and TRBJ1-6, with TRBD1 matching 8 bases. The CDR3 sequence is 15 residues long. V shed 7 bases and J 5 bases; nucleotides not matched to a gene: 7. The germline gives CDR1 SGHTA, CDR2 FQGNSA.

This clone was observed a few times. The rearrangement links TRBV3-1 (or the pseudogene TRBV3-2) to TRBJ2-1; 11 bases match TRBD2. The CDR3 spans 15 residues. J was trimmed by 9 bases and V by 6 bases; bases with no gene match: 10. The V gene's germline CDR1 is LGHDT and CDR2 YNNKEL (reference sequence). The CDR3 bases are TGTGCCAGCAGGCTAGCGGGAGGCCTCAGGGGTGAGCAGTTCTTC. It yields the protein CASRLAGGLRGEQFF.

The CDR3 reads CASSLGLAKNIQYF. The DNA for the CDR3 is TGTGCCAGCAGTCTGGGCCTAGCCAAAAACATTCAGTACTTC. V gene TRBV7-8 combines with J gene TRBJ2-4; no firm D call. The CDR3 is made up of 14 amino acids. Germline CDR1 and CDR2: SGHVS and FQNEAQ. Trimming took 6 bases from V and 0 from J, leaving 9 bases between them.

The chain employs TRBV19 and TRBJ2-1, with 7 bases aligning to TRBD2. The CDR3 spans 15 residues. After removal of 3 bases from V and 0 bases from J, the junction contained 2 bases not matched to a gene. Germline V gives CDR1 LNHDA, CDR2 SQIVND (reference sequence). The CDR3 sequence: CASSIGGGSYNEQFF. In DNA form, the CDR3 reads TGTGCCAGTAGTATCGGCGGGGGCTCCTACAATGAGCAGTTCTTC. The variable domain in full, with the rest retrieved from reference TRBV19 and TRBJ2-1, is DGGITQSPKYLFRKEGQNVTLSCEQNLNHDAMYWYRQDPGQGLRLIYYSQIVNDFQKGDIAEGYSVSREKKESFPLTVTSAQKNPTAFYLCASSIGGGSYNEQFFGPGTRLTVL.

The chain recombines TRBV6-5 with TRBJ1-5, with D hard to call. The V gene's germline CDR1 is MNHEY and CDR2 SVGAGI. This CDR3 comprises 13 residues. V lost 5 bases, J lost 2 bases, and 7 bases lay in between. Here the CDR3 DNA reads TGTGCCAGCAGTACAGCGGGCAATCAGCCCCAGCATTTT. Translated: CASSTAGNQPQHF.

The chain links TRBV7-2 to TRBJ2-1; TRBD2 matches at 7 bases. Losses at the gene ends were 7 bases for V and 8 bases for J; bases not matched to a gene: 11. CDR1 and CDR2 (germline): SGHTA, FQGNSA. The CDR3 consists of 14 residues. The CDR3 is CASNPAGAYHEQFF. The CDR3 region has the DNA TGTGCCAGCAACCCTGCGGGAGCGTACCATGAGCAGTTCTTC.

The V and J genes are TRBV11-3 and TRBJ2-1, with D perhaps TRBD2 (6 bases). Trimming stripped 2 bases from V and 4 bases from J, with 12 bases between. The CDR3 loop spans 15 amino acids. Germline V gene sequence: CDR1 SGHNT, CDR2 YENEEA. CDR3 coding DNA: TGTGCCAGCAGCTTATACGGGAGACAATACAATGAGCAGTTCTTC. Translation: CASSLYGRQYNEQFF.

This clone occurred once. V and J are TRBV7-8 and TRBJ2-7; 10 bases are shared with TRBD1. V shed 2 bases and J 5 bases; nucleotides not matched to a gene: 12. The germline V gene encodes CDR1 SGHVS and CDR2 FQNEAQ. The CDR3 contains 17 residues. CDR3: CASSLIRGTGVTDEQYF. Written as DNA, the CDR3 is TGTGCCAGCAGCTTAATTAGGGGGACAGGGGTAACGGACGAGCAGTACTTC.

The rearrangement links TRBV18 to TRBJ2-5; possible D gene TRBD2, 5 bases. Germline V lookup: CDR1 KGHSH, CDR2 LQKENI. V lost 6 bases and J 2 bases, leaving 10 bases between the germline ends. There are 13 residues in the CDR3. CDR3 sequence reads: CASSSPGQETQYF. The CDR3 DNA reads TGTGCCAGCTCCTCCCCGGGACAAGAGACCCAGTACTTC.

The CDR3 reads CASSLGTGSFTEAFF. CDR3 sequence (DNA): TGTGCCAGCAGCTTAGGGACAGGGTCATTTACTGAAGCTTTCTTT. The chain links TRBV13 to TRBJ1-1, with 7 nucleotides matching TRBD1. V shed 0 bases and J 5 bases; nucleotides not matched to a gene: 6. Germline V gene sequence: CDR1 PRHDT, CDR2 FYEKMQ (reference sequence). This CDR3 has 15 residues.

The V and J genes are TRBV19 and TRBJ2-3; TRBD2 matches 11 bases. Germline values: CDR1 LNHDA, CDR2 SQIVND (reference sequence). Trimming at V came to 5 bases and at J to 4 bases, leaving 5 bases not matched to a gene. This CDR3 is 15 amino acids long. The CDR3 spells CASSVTSGIADTQYF. The CDR3 nucleotides are TGTGCCAGTAGTGTGACTAGCGGGATCGCAGATACGCAGTATTTT.

The rearrangement joins TRBV7-2 to TRBJ1-5, with D possibly being TRBD1 (5 bases). This CDR3 has 14 amino acids. V was cut by 1 base and J by 9 bases, with 13 bases left in between. Germline CDR1 reads SGHTA; CDR2 reads FQGNSA. CDR3 sequence: CASSLDLRGGPQHF. The DNA for the CDR3 is TGTGCCAGCAGCTTAGACCTCCGGGGGGGGCCCCAGCATTTT.

The V call is TRBV9, the J call TRBJ2-5; TRBD1 matches at 8 bases. CDR1 SGDLS and CDR2 YYNGEE come from the germline V gene. V trimming: 0 bases; J trimming: 4 bases; junction bases outside the gene matches: 5. This CDR3 region has 15 residues. CDR3 bases: TGTGCCAGCAGCGTAGCATCCGGACAGGGAGAGACCCAGTACTTC. Translated, it gives CASSVASGQGETQYF.

The chain joins TRBV27 to TRBJ2-7; 7 bases are shared with TRBD1. CDR1 MNHEY and CDR2 SMNVEV come from the germline V gene (reference sequence). The length of the CDR3 is 20 residues. With V trimmed by 2 bases and J by 0 bases, 19 bases remained unmatched. The CDR3 reads CASSLTLTDRTGTGSYEQYF. The DNA of the CDR3 is TGTGCCAGCAGTTTAACATTAACCGACCGGACAGGCACGGGCTCCTACGAGCAGTACTTC.

This clone has a handful of counts. This chain connects TRBV7-2 to TRBJ1-4, with D perhaps TRBD1 (6 bases). This CDR3 contains 16 residues. Germline values: CDR1 SGHTA, CDR2 FQGNSA. Trimming cost V 5 bases and J 2 bases, with 15 bases left between them. DNA of the CDR3: TGTGCCAGCAGCCCCCGGGGGGGGCGCACTAATGAAAAACTGTTTTTT. This sequence encodes CASSPRGGRTNEKLFF. Full variable domain (rest looked up from reference TRBV7-2 and TRBJ1-4): GAGVSQSPSNKVTEKGKDVELRCDPISGHTALYWYRQSLGQGLEFLIYFQGNSAPDKSGLPSDRFSAERTGGSVSTLTIQRTQQEDSAVYLCASSPRGGRTNEKLFFGSGTQLSVL.

The chain couples TRBV24-1 to TRBJ2-7, with 12 bases aligning to TRBD2. V dropped 0 bases and J dropped 6; count of bases not matched to a gene: 2. Germline lookup yields CDR1 KGHDR and CDR2 SFDVKD. The CDR3 is made up of 15 amino acids. The CDR3 sequence is CATSDLSSGRGEQYF. The CDR3 region has the DNA TGTGCCACCAGTGATTTGTCTAGCGGGAGGGGCGAGCAGTACTTC.

The chain couples TRBV10-1 to TRBJ1-1; 9 positions agree with TRBD1. This CDR3 is 14 amino acids long. Germline values: CDR1 WNHNN, CDR2 SYGVQD (reference sequence). V dropped 8 bases and J dropped 1; count of bases not matched to a gene: 5. In DNA form, the CDR3 reads TGCGCCAGCTCCCGACAGGGGGGGAACACTGAAGCTTTCTTT. This gives the protein CASSRQGGNTEAFF.